This T cell receptor beta chain was identified during a study of regulatory T cells in long-lasting Graves disease. Time point noted: persistent/refractory GD, antithyroid drugs over 5 years with positive TRAb. PBMC RNA served as the TCR library source. In this cohort, patients came from an endocrinology department located in Xi'an, China. Trimming removed 0 bases at V and 9 bases at J, with 12 bases between. The CDR3 extends over 13 amino acids. Germline V gives CDR1 GTSNPN, CDR2 SVGIG (reference sequence). Building of the TCR beta libraries involved iRepertoire HTBI primers and Arm-PCR of CDR3 regions. TCRdb fed the multiplex PCR reads into MiXCR, producing one record per CDR3 protein. Among roughly 470,000 distinct CDR3 sequences listed, around 20% were seen once.

The gene calls are TRBV30 and TRBJ2-1; perhaps TRBD2 as D (5 bases). This TCR was sampled from a female donor with Graves disease. The sample here was peripheral blood mononuclear cells (PBMCs), taken when the disease was refractory, from a patient treated with antithyroid drugs. CDR3 in amino acids: CAWSVGWRVEQFF. In nucleotides, the CDR3 is TGTGCCTGGAGTGTAGGTTGGCGGGTTGAGCAGTTCTTC.